The following is a T cell receptor (beta chain) sequence with its context. This entry is derived from a study of T cell changes during pregnancy in multiple sclerosis. CDR3 length equals 13 residues. The germline gives CDR1 MNHEY, CDR2 SVGAGI. Trimming left V 6 bases short and J 5 bases short, with 13 bases between. Sequencing was performed with immunoSEQ multiplex PCR; in TCRdb, only in-frame clones are kept and a portion is missing. The repertoire holds about 68,000 clones, with 90% as singletons. This TCR was sampled from a female donor with multiple sclerosis, enrolled in a pregnancy study. The chain uses TRBV6-5 and TRBJ1-2; D is perhaps TRBD1 (6 bases). Sequencing was performed on peripheral blood, taken in the third trimester of pregnancy. In DNA, the CDR3 is TGTGCCAGCAGCATAGGGGGAGTATATGGCTACACCTTC. Translated: CASSIGGVYGYTF.